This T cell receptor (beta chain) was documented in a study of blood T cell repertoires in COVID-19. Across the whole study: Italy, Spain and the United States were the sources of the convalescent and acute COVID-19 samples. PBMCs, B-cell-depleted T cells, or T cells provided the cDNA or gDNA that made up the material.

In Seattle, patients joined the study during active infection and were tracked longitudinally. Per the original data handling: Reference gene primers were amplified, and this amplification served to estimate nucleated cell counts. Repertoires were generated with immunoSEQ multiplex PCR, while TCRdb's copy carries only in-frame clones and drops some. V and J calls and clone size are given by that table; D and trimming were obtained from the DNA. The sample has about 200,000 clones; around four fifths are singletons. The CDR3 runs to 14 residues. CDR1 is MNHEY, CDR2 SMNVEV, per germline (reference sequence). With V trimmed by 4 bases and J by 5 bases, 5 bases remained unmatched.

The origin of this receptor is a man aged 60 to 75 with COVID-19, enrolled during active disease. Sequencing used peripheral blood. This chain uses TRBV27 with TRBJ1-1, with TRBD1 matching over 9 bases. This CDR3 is CASSYPGQGTEAFF. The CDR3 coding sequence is TGTGCCAGCAGTTATCCGGGACAGGGAACTGAAGCTTTCTTT.